Following are 2 T cell receptor beta chains from one sample sequenced in a study of cytomegalovirus exposure and HLA in healthy donors. Both 60 Vbeta primers and 13 Jbeta primers went into the PCR. Sequencing used immunoSEQ multiplex PCR; TCRdb keeps in-frame clones, though not all of them. The table lists 35,000 to 55,000 clones, roughly 51% of them singletons, with around 5.8% in the top ten. Source material: PBMCs. The receptors originated from a man in his 60s in good health and CMV-seronegative.

The chain carries TRBV5-1 and TRBJ2-5, with D tentatively TRBD1 (6 bases). Germline CDR1 reads SGHRS; CDR2 reads YFSETQ. CDR3 length: 14 residues. V was pared by 6 bases and J by 5 bases, with 17 bases between. DNA for the CDR3: TGCGCCAGCACCCGGGACAACCCCCGGGAGACCCAGTACTTC. This gives the protein CASTRDNPRETQYF.

The V gene is TRBV29-1, the J gene TRBJ2-3, with 8 bases identical to TRBD2. The V gene end was trimmed by 5 bases and the J gene end by 7 bases; junction bases not matched to a gene: 14. Germline V gene sequence: CDR1 SQVTM, CDR2 ANQGSEA. This CDR3 spans 15 amino acids. The CDR3 nucleotides read TGCAGCGTTTATTTTAGCGGGGATGGAGGTAATACGCAGTATTTT. Protein: CSVYFSGDGGNTQYF.